This T cell receptor (beta chain) emerged from a study of T-cell memory formation after mild COVID-19. Study-wide background: The study found TCR clusters largely donor specific.

From germline, CDR1 is SEHNR and CDR2 FQNEAQ (reference sequence). The CDR3 is 15 amino acids. V dropped 2 bases and J dropped 3 bases, with 10 bases sitting between them. Study-wide points: CD8+ contracting clones occupied EMRA, while CD4+ ones occupied mainly CM and EM.

This clonotype turned up a few times. Its target is not known. A 5'RACE reaction primed in the constant segment made cDNA libraries of TCR alpha and TCR beta, and these carried sample barcodes and UMIs. Each CDR3 protein is one row after TCRdb ran MiXCR on the 5' RACE reads. Found here are under 300,000 distinct CDR3 sequences, under 8.5% of them singletons; the top ten hold roughly 22%. Sequencing was carried out using PBMCs or a T cell subset sorted from them (not recorded which). The chain has TRBV7-9 and TRBJ2-2; D possibly corresponds to TRBD1 (6 bases). The clonotype originates from a young man who had mild COVID-19 (a few samples of this study predate the infection). Cell type and time point are not known. The CDR3 here is CASSLLKGDTGELFF. CDR3 bases: TGTGCCAGCAGCTTACTGAAGGGGGACACCGGGGAGCTGTTTTTT.